Below, one T cell receptor (beta chain) is given with its context. Its specificity is not known. The sample comes from a study of vaccination effects on CD4 cells after COVID-19. Points from the study as a whole: Clonal contraction was marked in infection- and vaccine-induced clones late after vaccination.

Trimming removed 6 bases from V and 5 bases from J; junction bases left unmatched: 6. CDR3 size: 14 residues. Germline V gene lookup returns CDR1 SNHLY and CDR2 FYNNEI. Peptide-pool stimulation followed by sequencing identified expanded antigen-specific CD4+ clonotypes in the ViraFEST assay. CD4+ T cell isolation took place after nine to eleven days of culture. Previously uninfected by SARS-CoV-2, the vaccine recipients also showed negative nucleocapsid antibodies. Cultures of 2 million or so PBMC per well contained roughly 9.4 IU/ml IL-2 plus 10 ug/ml peptides. The protocol was immunoSEQ multiplex PCR, while the TCRdb copy is restricted to in-frame clones and leaves out a portion. The table shows tens of thousands of clones, with about 79% occurring only once.

The sequence derives from a human donor who received a COVID-19 vaccine. The starting material was CD4+ T cells from PBMCs cultured with SARS-CoV-2 spike peptides, obtained before COVID-19 vaccination. This sequence joins TRBV2 and TRBJ2-5; TRBD1 matches at 10 bases. For the CDR3, the DNA is TGTGCCAGCAGACCCGACAGGGGGCCGGAGACCCAGTACTTC. Amino acids: CASRPDRGPETQYF.